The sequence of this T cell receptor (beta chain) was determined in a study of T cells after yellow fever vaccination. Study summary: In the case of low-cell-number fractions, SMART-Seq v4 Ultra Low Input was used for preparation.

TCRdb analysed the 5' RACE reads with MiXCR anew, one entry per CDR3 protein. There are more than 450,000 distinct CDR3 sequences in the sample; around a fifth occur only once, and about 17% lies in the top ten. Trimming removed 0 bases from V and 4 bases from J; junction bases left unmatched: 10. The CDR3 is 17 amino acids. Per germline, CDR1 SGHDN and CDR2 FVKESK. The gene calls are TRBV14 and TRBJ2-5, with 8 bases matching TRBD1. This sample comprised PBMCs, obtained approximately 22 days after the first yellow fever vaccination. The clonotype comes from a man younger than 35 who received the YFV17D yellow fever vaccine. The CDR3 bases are TGTGCCAGCAGCCAAGACAGGGGGCAAGGTTTGGGAGAGACCCAGTACTTC. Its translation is CASSQDRGQGLGETQYF.